Each of the 25 T cell receptor beta chains below was sequenced from the same sample in a study of blood T cell repertoires in COVID-19. Assay: immunoSEQ multiplex PCR; the TCRdb copy retains only in-frame clones and omits some. The table has a few hundred thousand clones, 65% to 90% seen once. The material sequenced was PBMCs or T cells enriched from blood (not recorded which). The receptors here all came from a woman between 18 and 29 years old who had recovered from COVID-19.

This chain connects TRBV28 to TRBJ2-7; 9 positions agree with TRBD2. The V and J ends lost 6 bases and 7 bases, in that order; junction bases with no gene match: 7. This CDR3 spans 13 amino acids. CDR1 and CDR2 from the germline V gene are MDHEN and SYDVKM. In DNA form, the CDR3 reads TGTGCCAGCAGCCCCGGACTAGCGCGGGAGCAGTACTTC. Translation: CASSPGLAREQYF. The full variable domain, its missing parts supplied by reference TRBV28 and TRBJ2-7, is DVKVTQSSRYLVKRTGEKVFLECVQDMDHENMFWYRQDPGLGLRLIYFSYDVKMKEKGDIPEGYSVSREKKERFSLILESASTNQTSMYLCASSPGLAREQYFGPGTRLTVT.

This chain connects TRBV7-3 to TRBJ2-5; no definite D call. The germline CDR1 and CDR2 sequences are SGHTA and FQGTGA. V lost 6 bases, J lost 2 bases, and 10 bases lay in between. There are 13 residues in the CDR3. The CDR3 loop reads CASSSSQQETQYF. The CDR3, as DNA: TGTGCCAGCAGTTCGTCCCAGCAAGAGACCCAGTACTTC.

This chain uses TRBV11-2 with TRBJ2-2, with 9 bases fitting TRBD1. CDR1 is SGHAT, CDR2 FQNNGV, per germline. This CDR3 region has 15 residues. The V gene end was trimmed by 3 bases and the J gene end by 5 bases; junction bases not matched to a gene: 4. Here the CDR3 DNA reads TGTGCCAGCAGCTTTCCGGGACAGGGAACCGGGGAGCTGTTTTTT. Translated, it gives CASSFPGQGTGELFF. The complete variable domain, with remaining parts taken from reference TRBV11-2 and TRBJ2-2, reads EAGVAQSPRYKIIEKRQSVAFWCNPISGHATLYWYQQILGQGPKLLIQFQNNGVVDDSQLPKDRFSAERLKGVDSTLKIQPAKLEDSAVYLCASSFPGQGTGELFFGEGSRLTVL.

V and J are TRBV2 and TRBJ2-5; D perhaps matches TRBD2 (7 bases). Germline V gives CDR1 SNHLY, CDR2 FYNNEI. Trimming removed 7 bases at V and 5 bases at J, with 14 bases between. CDR3 length: 13 amino acids. The DNA for the CDR3 is TGTGCCAGCAAGGGGGGGGCTGCCGAGACCCAGTACTTC. Its protein product is CASKGGAAETQYF.

The CDR3 DNA follows: TGTGCCAGCTCACTCCCGGGACAGGGTTGGACTGAAGCTTTCTTT. This encodes CASSLPGQGWTEAFF. The chain recombines TRBV18 with TRBJ1-1, with TRBD1 matching 9 bases. The germline V gene has CDR1 KGHSH and CDR2 LQKENI. The length of the CDR3 is 15 residues. V was clipped by 4 bases and J by 5 bases; unmatched bases: 8.

The chain combines TRBV7-8 with TRBJ1-5; TRBD1 might be the D (5 bases). Germline loops: CDR1 SGHVS, CDR2 FQNEAQ. This CDR3 contains 15 residues. V was cut by 1 base and J by 5 bases, with 12 bases left in between. The DNA of the CDR3 is TGTGCCAGCAGCTTAGGGCAGGGCGGGGATCAGCCCCAGCATTTT. Encoded protein: CASSLGQGGDQPQHF.

CDR3 loop: CASSQGGTSGRGDTQYF. DNA for the CDR3: TGCGCCAGCAGCCAAGGAGGGACTAGCGGGAGAGGAGATACGCAGTATTTT. The chain has TRBV4-1 and TRBJ2-3, with 14 bases that match TRBD2. The CDR3 consists of 17 residues. The germline V gene encodes CDR1 MGHRA and CDR2 YSYEKL. J lost 5 bases, V lost 1 base, and 5 bases had no gene match.

This sequence joins TRBV5-1 and TRBJ2-1; 12 nucleotides line up with TRBD2. The germline CDR1 and CDR2 sequences are SGHRS and YFSETQ. Losses at the gene ends were 3 bases for V and 3 bases for J; bases not matched to a gene: 4. The CDR3 loop spans 16 amino acids. In nucleotides, the CDR3 is TGCGCCAGCAGCTCTGGACTAGCGGGGTACTACAATGAGCAGTTCTTC. Protein sequence: CASSSGLAGYYNEQFF. The full variable domain, with the rest looked up from reference TRBV5-1 and TRBJ2-1, is KAGVTQTPRYLIKTRGQQVTLSCSPISGHRSVSWYQQTPGQGLQFLFEYFSETQRNKGNFPGRFSGRQFSNSRSEMNVSTLELGDSALYLCASSSGLAGYYNEQFFGPGTRLTVL.

This chain connects TRBV4-1 to TRBJ2-3; 7 bases are a match to TRBD1. Germline values: CDR1 MGHRA, CDR2 YSYEKL. V was clipped by 3 bases and J by 2 bases; unmatched bases: 11. The CDR3 totals 17 residues. The CDR3 loop is CASSQAPDRNPTDTQYF. The CDR3, as DNA: TGCGCCAGCAGCCAGGCTCCGGACAGGAACCCCACAGATACGCAGTATTTT.

The chain uses TRBV4-1 and TRBJ1-5, with D possibly TRBD1 on 5 matching bases. V was shortened by 1 base and J by 6 bases, with 10 bases between the two germline ends. The CDR3 loop spans 14 amino acids. Germline-derived CDR1 and CDR2 are MGHRA and YSYEKL. The DNA for the CDR3 is TGCGCCAGCAGCCAAGCGGGGGGACCTCAGCCCCAGCATTTT. It is translated as CASSQAGGPQPQHF.

The rearrangement uses TRBV24-1 and TRBJ2-2, with TRBD1 matching over 10 bases. Unmatched junction bases numbered 3, after V lost 4 bases and J lost 2 bases. CDR1 KGHDR and CDR2 SFDVKD come from the germline V gene. This CDR3 is built from 16 residues. CDR3 DNA sequence: TGTGCCACCAGTGAGACAGGGGGCTACAACACCGGGGAGCTGTTTTTT. Its protein is CATSETGGYNTGELFF.

The rearrangement joins TRBV20-1 to TRBJ2-5; the D gene is possibly TRBD1 (6 bases). The CDR3 covers 13 residues. Deletions cut 3 bases from V and 1 base from J, with 9 bases between. Per the germline V gene, CDR1 is DFQATT and CDR2 is SNEGSKA (reference sequence). CDR3: CSASRDTQETQYF. The DNA of the CDR3 is TGCAGTGCTAGTAGGGACACCCAAGAGACCCAGTACTTC.

The chain has TRBV7-8 and TRBJ1-5; D not resolved. The CDR3 has 16 residues. V was cut by 1 base and J by 7 bases, with 17 bases left in between. CDR1 SGHVS and CDR2 FQNEAQ come from the germline V gene. CDR3 protein: CASSLGTFGIPQPQHF. CDR3 bases: TGTGCCAGCAGCTTAGGGACTTTTGGCATACCCCAGCCCCAGCATTTT.

The V and J genes are TRBV28 and TRBJ2-3; TRBD1 aligns across 10 bases. Looked up from germline, CDR1 is MDHEN and CDR2 is SYDVKM. This CDR3 is 15 amino acids long. J lost 3 bases, V lost 6 bases, and 6 bases had no gene match. The CDR3, as DNA: TGTGCCAGCAGCCTGACAGGGGGCAGGACAGATACGCAGTATTTT. This encodes CASSLTGGRTDTQYF.

The chain employs TRBV3-1 (or the pseudogene TRBV3-2) and TRBJ2-1; a weak D match, TRBD2 (5 bases). The ends were cut back, 0 bases at V and 2 bases at J, with 14 bases in the middle. CDR3 length equals 17 residues. Germline values: CDR1 LGHDT, CDR2 YNNKEL (reference sequence). The CDR3 DNA sequence: TGTGCCAGCAGCCAAGATCACCGGGGTCCTACCTACAATGAGCAGTTCTTC. This gives the protein CASSQDHRGPTYNEQFF.

J is TRBJ1-1 and V is TRBV7-9, with 7 bases identical to TRBD1. CDR1 is SEHNR, CDR2 FQNEAQ, per germline (reference sequence). V trimming: 4 bases; J trimming: 0 bases; junction bases outside the gene matches: 2. CDR3 length: 14 amino acids. CDR3 sequence: CASSSGQLNTEAFF. CDR3 DNA sequence: TGTGCCAGCAGCTCGGGACAGCTGAACACTGAAGCTTTCTTT. Full variable domain (missing parts from reference TRBV7-9 and TRBJ1-1): DTGVSQNPRHKITKRGQNVTFRCDPISEHNRLYWYRQTLGQGPEFLTYFQNEAQLEKSRLLSDRFSAERPKGSFSTLEIQRTEQGDSAMYLCASSSGQLNTEAFFGQGTRLTVV.

This clone has only one observation. The V gene is TRBV2, the J gene TRBJ2-5, with D unresolved. Trimming removed 8 bases at V and 6 bases at J, with 10 bases between. The CDR3 runs 11 residues. The germline CDR1 and CDR2 sequences are SNHLY and FYNNEI. CDR3 sequence (DNA): TGTGCCAGCCGCGTGCTGCAGACCCAGTACTTC. Its translation is CASRVLQTQYF.

The genes are TRBV27 and TRBJ1-2; 11 nucleotides line up with TRBD1. V trimming: 4 bases; J trimming: 2 bases; junction bases outside the gene matches: 3. The CDR3 contains 15 residues. CDR1 is MNHEY, CDR2 SMNVEV, per germline (reference sequence). CDR3 coding DNA: TGTGCCAGCAGTTGGGGACAGGGGGGCAACTATGGCTACACCTTC. It encodes CASSWGQGGNYGYTF.

This clone showed up just once. The chain is built from TRBV13 and TRBJ1-3; D might be TRBD1 (6 bases). The CDR3 is 14 amino acids. The V gene lost 8 bases and the J gene lost 3 bases, with 14 bases spanning the gap. The germline CDR1 and CDR2 sequences are PRHDT and FYEKMQ (reference sequence). In nucleotides, the CDR3 is TGTGCCAGCGGACCCAGGGGAGTTGGAAACACCATATATTTT. This sequence encodes CASGPRGVGNTIYF.

V usage is TRBV9 and J usage is TRBJ2-2; 7 positions match TRBD1. V trimming: 4 bases; J trimming: 1 base; junction bases outside the gene matches: 7. The germline V gene has CDR1 SGDLS and CDR2 YYNGEE. The CDR3 is 16 amino acids. In DNA, the CDR3 is TGTGCCAGCAGCCCCTGGGACAGCCTGAACACCGGGGAGCTGTTTTTT. This encodes CASSPWDSLNTGELFF.

The chain couples TRBV4-1 to TRBJ1-5, with D maybe TRBD1 (5 bases). From germline, CDR1 is MGHRA and CDR2 YSYEKL. The ends were cut back, 1 base at V and 2 bases at J, with 15 bases in the middle. The CDR3 loop spans 17 amino acids. The DNA of the CDR3 is TGCGCCAGCAGCCAAGTTAGTCTTGCCAGGGGCAATCAGCCCCAGCATTTT. This sequence encodes CASSQVSLARGNQPQHF.

The gene calls are TRBV28 and TRBJ1-2; the D gene is possibly TRBD1 (5 bases). Trimming took 3 bases from V and 2 from J, leaving 10 bases between them. CDR1 is MDHEN and CDR2 is SYDVKM in the germline V gene. This CDR3 has 14 amino acids. In DNA form, the CDR3 reads TGTGCCAGCAGTTTGGGAGGGACCAACTATGGCTACACCTTC. Translation gives CASSLGGTNYGYTF.

This sequence joins TRBV30 and TRBJ1-5, with 9 bases lining up with TRBD1. This CDR3 spans 14 amino acids. Germline loops: CDR1 GTSNPN, CDR2 SVGIG (reference sequence). V gave up 5 bases and J gave up 4 bases; unmatched junction bases: 6. The CDR3 region is CAWGPGQGNQPQHF. CDR3 coding DNA: TGTGCCTGGGGCCCAGGACAGGGGAATCAGCCCCAGCATTTT.

In its sample, this clone was seen once. V usage is TRBV3-1 (or the pseudogene TRBV3-2) and J usage is TRBJ1-1, with D perhaps TRBD1 (6 bases). V was pared by 4 bases and J by 8 bases, with 11 bases between. The CDR3 extends over 12 amino acids. Germline V gives CDR1 LGHDT, CDR2 YNNKEL (reference sequence). The CDR3 bases are TGTGCCAGCAGCCTCCAGGACAGAGAAGCTTTCTTT. This translates into CASSLQDREAFF.

The V and J genes are TRBV30 and TRBJ2-3; 11 bases are a match to TRBD2. CDR3 length: 17 residues. Looked up from germline, CDR1 is GTSNPN and CDR2 is SVGIG (reference sequence). V shed 2 bases and J 0 bases; nucleotides not matched to a gene: 7. CDR3: CAWSFLAGGTSTDTQYF. CDR3 nucleotides: TGTGCCTGGAGTTTCCTAGCGGGGGGCACGAGCACAGATACGCAGTATTTT.